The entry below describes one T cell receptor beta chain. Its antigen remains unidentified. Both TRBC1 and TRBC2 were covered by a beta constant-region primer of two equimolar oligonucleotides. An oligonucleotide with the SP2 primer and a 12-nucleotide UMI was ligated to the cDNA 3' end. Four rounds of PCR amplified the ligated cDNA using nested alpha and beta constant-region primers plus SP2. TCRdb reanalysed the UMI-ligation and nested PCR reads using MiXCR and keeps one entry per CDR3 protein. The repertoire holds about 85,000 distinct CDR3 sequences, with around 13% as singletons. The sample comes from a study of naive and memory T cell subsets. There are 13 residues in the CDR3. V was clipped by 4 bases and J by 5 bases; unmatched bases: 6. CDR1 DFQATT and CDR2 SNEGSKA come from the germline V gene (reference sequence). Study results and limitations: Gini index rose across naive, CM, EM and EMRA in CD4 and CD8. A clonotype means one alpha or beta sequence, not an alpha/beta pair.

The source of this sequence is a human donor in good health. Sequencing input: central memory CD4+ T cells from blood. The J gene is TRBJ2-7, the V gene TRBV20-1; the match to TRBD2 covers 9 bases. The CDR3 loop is CSAMAGGRDEQYF. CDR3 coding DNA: TGCAGTGCTATGGCGGGAGGGCGTGACGAGCAGTACTTC.